The T cell receptor beta chain described here comes from a study of T cells after yellow fever vaccination (dated by TCRdb to about 2019). Describing the broader study: The SMART-Seq v4 Ultra Low Input RNA kit was used to prepare libraries from fractions with low cell numbers. To follow T-cell clones before and after both primary and booster YFV17D yellow fever vaccination, bulk TCR alpha and beta repertoires underwent longitudinal sequencing. Blood was collected at multiple timepoints before and after primary and secondary immunization, and bulk PBMC replicates and cell subsets were isolated. Two healthy male donors, one aged 18 to 30 and one aged 30 to 40 years, made up the cohort.

The CDR3 runs 15 residues from the cysteine to the phenylalanine. Of all the DNA, just the CDR3 is kept, 45 bases in frame from base 1. Here V drops 4 bases and J drops 4 bases, and the junction holds 9 bases not matched to any gene. CDR1 and CDR2 (DFQATT, SNEGSKA) derive from the germline V gene (reference sequence). Broader findings and caveats from the paper: Because the study included only two donors, the extent to which the findings can be generalized is limited. Most clones expanded after primary vaccination were re-detected after the booster (96% of CD4 and around 88% of CD8), suggesting broad memory maintenance. A small fraction of clonotypes showed up in both the CD4 and CD8 compartments, probably as a result of convergent recombination. Compared with the primary T-cell response, the secondary T-cell response was faster but weaker, reaching its peak on day 5 rather than on day 15. Computational filtering was needed because FACS-sorted repertoires could contain abundant contaminating clonotypes from the bulk population.

Turning to this clonotype: Its antigen has not been determined. The sample holds no much larger clone one base away, and base qualities are not on file.

TCR cDNA was synthesized by 5'RACE template switching, which introduced a universal primer site and unique molecular identifiers. cDNA synthesis was primed from both the TCR alpha and TCR beta constant segments. Libraries were amplified in two PCR steps, with sample barcodes and sequencing adapters added in the second step. Sequencing of libraries was performed on Illumina HiSeq 2500 (2x100 bp) or NovaSeq (2x150 bp). In the original analysis: Reads were demultiplexed and collapsed into UMI consensus sequences with MIGEC, and V(D)J alignment was performed with MiXCR. Using edgeR on replicate PBMC samples, clonotypes were called vaccine-responding if FDR was below 0.01 and the log2 fold change was above 5 up to day 15. Each bulk clonotype was labeled CD4 or CD8 based on which sequenced repertoire, CD4 or CD8, contained the clonotype at higher abundance. TCRdb trimmed the raw reads at Q25, called clones with MiXCR and kept productive beta chains. Rows are unified per CDR3 protein, each entry keeping the most common DNA and genes. None of the V and J calls come from the authors' own analysis; TCRdb made them. This sample comprises around 250,000 distinct CDR3 sequences, 6.9% of them detected only once. Of the sample, over 0.65% is held by the ten largest clones.

In light of the paper, this sample's treatment or condition label describes: live attenuated yellow fever vaccine strain. A standard Ficoll-Paque protocol was used to isolate PBMCs from peripheral blood. Dynabeads CD4 and CD8 positive selection kits were used to isolate CD4 and CD8 T-cell fractions. RNA was extracted with TriZol from bulk PBMCs, CD4 and CD8 fractions, and dextramer-positive and dextramer-negative fractions. Here the chain combines TRBV20-1 and TRBJ2-2; 7 nucleotides in the junction match TRBD1. The clonotype originates from a man aged 30 to 39 who received the YFV17D yellow fever vaccine. The starting material was CD4+ T cells sorted from PBMCs, obtained 15 days after the yellow fever booster vaccination. The CDR3 reads as follows: CSATYRGRPTGELFF. The DNA sequence is as follows: TGCAGTGCTACCTACAGGGGCCGGCCCACCGGGGAGCTGTTTTTT.